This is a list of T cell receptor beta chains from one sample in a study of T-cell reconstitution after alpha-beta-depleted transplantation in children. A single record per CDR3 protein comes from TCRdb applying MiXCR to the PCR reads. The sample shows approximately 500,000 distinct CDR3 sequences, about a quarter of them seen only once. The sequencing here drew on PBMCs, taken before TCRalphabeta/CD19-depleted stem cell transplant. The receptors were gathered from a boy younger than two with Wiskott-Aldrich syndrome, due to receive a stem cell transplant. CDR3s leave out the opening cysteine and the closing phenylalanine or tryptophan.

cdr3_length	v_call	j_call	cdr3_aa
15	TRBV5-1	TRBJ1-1	ASSLRPLKTGNTEAF
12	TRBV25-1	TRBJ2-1	ASSERGSYNEQF
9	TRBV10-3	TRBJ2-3	ATRQTDTQY
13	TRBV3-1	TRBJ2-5	ASSHELAGDETQY
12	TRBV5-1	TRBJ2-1	ASSLITGGNEQF
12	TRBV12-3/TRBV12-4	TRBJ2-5	ASRPSGGPGTQY
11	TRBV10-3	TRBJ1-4	ATRDSTNEKLF
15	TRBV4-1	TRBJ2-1	ASSQDRGDRARNEQF
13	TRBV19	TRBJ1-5	ASSTRQGTRQPQH
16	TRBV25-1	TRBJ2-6	ASSESGTGLSGANVLT
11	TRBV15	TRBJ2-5	ATSLGAVETQY
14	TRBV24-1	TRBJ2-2	ATSDSGLAVIGELF
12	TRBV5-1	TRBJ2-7	ASSLPGGYYEQY
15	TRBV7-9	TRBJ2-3	ASSSFSEHPITDTQY
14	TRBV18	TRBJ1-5	ASSPPGQGVYQPQH
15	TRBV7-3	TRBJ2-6	ASSLFGTESGANVLT
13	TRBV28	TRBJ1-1	ASSQQEAWNTEAF
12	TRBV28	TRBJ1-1	ASSFGQRGTEAF
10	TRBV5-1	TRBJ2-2	ATGQNTGELF
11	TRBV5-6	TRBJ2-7	ASSLWQAYEQY
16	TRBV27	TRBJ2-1	ASSLTPFRGPLYNEQF
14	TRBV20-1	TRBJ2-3	SASLPSGRVADTQY
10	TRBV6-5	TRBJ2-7	ASSYGGSEQY